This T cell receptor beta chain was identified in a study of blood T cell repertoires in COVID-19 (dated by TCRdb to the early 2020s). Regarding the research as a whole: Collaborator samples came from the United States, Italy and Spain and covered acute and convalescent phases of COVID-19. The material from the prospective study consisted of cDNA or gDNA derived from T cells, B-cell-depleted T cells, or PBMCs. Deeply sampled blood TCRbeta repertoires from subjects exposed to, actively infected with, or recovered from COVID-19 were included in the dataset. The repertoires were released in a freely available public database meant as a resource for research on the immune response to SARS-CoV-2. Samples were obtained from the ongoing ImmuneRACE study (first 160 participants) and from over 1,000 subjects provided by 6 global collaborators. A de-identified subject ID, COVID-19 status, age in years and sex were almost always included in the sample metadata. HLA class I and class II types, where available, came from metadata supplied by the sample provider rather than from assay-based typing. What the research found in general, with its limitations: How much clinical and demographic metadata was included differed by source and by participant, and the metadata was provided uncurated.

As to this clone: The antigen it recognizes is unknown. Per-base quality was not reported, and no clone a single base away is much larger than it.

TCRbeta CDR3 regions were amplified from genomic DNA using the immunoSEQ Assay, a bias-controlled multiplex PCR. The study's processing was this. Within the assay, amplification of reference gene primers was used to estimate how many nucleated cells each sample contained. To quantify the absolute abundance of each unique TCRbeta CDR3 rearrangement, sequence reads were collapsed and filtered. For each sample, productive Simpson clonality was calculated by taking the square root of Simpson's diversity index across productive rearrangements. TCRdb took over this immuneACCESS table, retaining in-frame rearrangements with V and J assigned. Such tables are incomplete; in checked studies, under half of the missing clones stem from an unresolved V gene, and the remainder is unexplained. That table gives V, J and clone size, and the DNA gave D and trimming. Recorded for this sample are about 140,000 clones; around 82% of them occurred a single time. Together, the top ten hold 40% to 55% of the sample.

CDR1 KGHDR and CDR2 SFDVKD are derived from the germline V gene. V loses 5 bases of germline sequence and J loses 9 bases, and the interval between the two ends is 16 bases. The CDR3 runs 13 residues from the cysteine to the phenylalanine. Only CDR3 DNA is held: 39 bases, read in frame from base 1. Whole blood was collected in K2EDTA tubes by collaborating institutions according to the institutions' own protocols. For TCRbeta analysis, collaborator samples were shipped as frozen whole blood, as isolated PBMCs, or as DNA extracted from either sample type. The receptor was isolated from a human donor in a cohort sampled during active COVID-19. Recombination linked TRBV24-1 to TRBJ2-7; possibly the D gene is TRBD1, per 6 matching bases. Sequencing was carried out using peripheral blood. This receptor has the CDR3 CATSVLFQQGQYF. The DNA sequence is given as TGTGCCACCAGTGTCCTTTTTCAACAGGGGCAGTACTTC.